The rows below give T cell receptor beta chains drawn from one sample of a study of blood T cell repertoires in COVID-19. The assay was immunoSEQ multiplex PCR, and TCRdb's table has in-frame clones only and misses some. This sample has roughly 250,000 clones, with about 80% found just once. The sequencing input was peripheral blood. Receptors originate from an elderly woman with acute or convalescent COVID-19. The CDR3 runs from the conserved cysteine through the conserved F or W. The D gene is left open where the match is weak. The size entry is marked missing in some rows and otherwise reads once, few, many or a size class.

>NA|TRBV2|few|TRBJ1-5
CASSEALGGSSAQHF
TGTGCCAGCAGTGAAGCGCTCGGGGGGTCTTCGGCCCAGCATTTT
>TRBD1|TRBV18|NA|TRBJ2-1
CASSPPRQGYYNEQFF
TGTGCCAGCTCACCACCGAGACAGGGCTACTACAATGAGCAGTTCTTC
>TRBD2|TRBV4-2|NA|TRBJ2-5
CASSQPGLAAQGGETQYF
TGTGCCAGCAGTCAGCCGGGACTAGCGGCCCAAGGGGGAGAGACCCAGTACTTC
>NA|TRBV5-1|NA|TRBJ2-3
CASSLGDRTDTQYF
TGCGCCAGCAGCTTGGGTGACAGGACAGATACGCAGTATTTT
>TRBD1|TRBV29-1|once|TRBJ1-2
CSVADGTVYGYTF
TGCAGCGTTGCGGACGGGACAGTCTATGGCTACACCTTC
>TRBD2|TRBV24-1|NA|TRBJ2-1
CATSDRGTSGRPGGEQFF
TGTGCCACCAGTGACCGCGGGACTAGCGGGAGGCCGGGGGGTGAGCAGTTCTTC
>NA|TRBV10-3|NA|TRBJ2-1
CAIMHGQGDSEQFF
TGTGCCATAATGCATGGGCAGGGGGACTCCGAGCAGTTCTTC
>TRBD2|TRBV11-2|NA|TRBJ2-1
CASSQDPTWVAGVPFF
TGTGCCAGCAGCCAAGACCCCACTTGGGTAGCGGGAGTACCGTTCTTC
>TRBD1|TRBV6-5|NA|TRBJ1-5
CASRPTGGVNQPQHF
TGTGCCAGCAGACCGACAGGGGGCGTCAATCAGCCCCAGCATTTT
>NA|TRBV19|NA|TRBJ2-7
CASCIVAGGSGNCEQYF
TGTGCCAGTTGTATTGTAGCAGGAGGGTCTGGGAACTGCGAGCAGTACTTC
>TRBD2|TRBV6-1|NA|TRBJ2-1
CASSEDARLAGRLGEQFF
TGTGCCAGCAGTGAAGACGCCCGGCTAGCGGGGAGGTTAGGAGAGCAGTTCTTC
>NA|TRBV6-1|NA|TRBJ2-5
CASSELGAAETQYF
TGTGCCAGCAGTGAACTGGGGGCTGCGGAGACCCAGTACTTC
>TRBD2|TRBV10-1|NA|TRBJ2-2
CASSDPKRGRKNTGELFF
TGCGCCAGCAGTGACCCCAAGCGGGGCCGGAAGAACACCGGGGAGCTGTTTTTT
>NA|TRBV6-2/TRBV6-3|NA|TRBJ1-1
CASSTSVPPEAFF
TGTGCCAGCAGCACCAGCGTCCCCCCTGAAGCTTTCTTT
>NA|TRBV4-1|NA|TRBJ1-6
CASSQGASKPYNSPLHF
TGCGCCAGCAGCCAAGGGGCAAGCAAGCCTTATAATTCACCCCTCCACTTT
>NA|TRBV7-9|NA|TRBJ1-2
CASSLGGQGGRGYTF
TGTGCCAGCAGCTTAGGCGGGCAGGGAGGAAGGGGCTACACCTTC
>TRBD1|TRBV2|NA|TRBJ2-2
CASSRQGTINTGELFF
TGTGCCAGCAGTAGACAGGGGACAATTAACACCGGGGAGCTGTTTTTT
>NA|TRBV12-3/TRBV12-4|NA|TRBJ2-7
CASSLLGVPEQYF
TGTGCCAGCAGTTTACTGGGCGTGCCTGAGCAGTACTTC
>NA|TRBV7-3|NA|TRBJ2-5
CASSLGPSETQYF
TGTGCCAGCAGCTTAGGTCCTAGTGAGACCCAGTACTTC
>NA|TRBV24-1|NA|TRBJ1-4
CATSEITGWVVKLFF
TGTGCCACCAGTGAAATAACAGGGTGGGTTGTAAAACTGTTTTTT
>TRBD2|TRBV7-2|NA|TRBJ2-5
CASSFRTSGIGETQYF
TGTGCCAGCAGCTTCCGGACTAGCGGGATAGGGGAGACCCAGTACTTC
>TRBD2|TRBV4-3|NA|TRBJ2-1
CASSQDWTSGGADKVWEQFF
TGCGCCAGCAGCCAAGATTGGACTAGCGGGGGGGCTGATAAGGTTTGGGAGCAGTTCTTC
>TRBD2|TRBV27|NA|TRBJ2-1
CASSPSILSGGASYNEQFF
TGTGCCAGCAGTCCCTCTATTCTTAGCGGGGGGGCTTCCTACAATGAGCAGTTCTTC
>NA|TRBV15|once|TRBJ1-6
CATSRDRGARISPLHF
TGTGCCACCAGCAGAGATCGGGGGGCTCGGATTTCACCCCTCCACTTT
>NA|TRBV7-2|NA|TRBJ2-1
CASSLTRIDNEQFF
TGTGCCAGCAGCTTAACTAGAATCGACAATGAGCAGTTCTTC
>TRBD2|TRBV7-3|NA|TRBJ2-7
CASSSLGGESYEQYF
TGTGCCAGCAGCTCCCTCGGGGGGGAGAGCTACGAGCAGTACTTC
>NA|TRBV7-3|NA|TRBJ2-3
CASSSGGLTDTQYF
TGTGCCAGCAGCTCTGGGGGCCTCACAGATACGCAGTATTTT
>TRBD2|TRBV7-9|few|TRBJ2-1
CASAVLAGANEQFF
TGTGCCAGCGCAGTACTAGCGGGTGCCAATGAGCAGTTCTTC
>NA|TRBV5-4|NA|TRBJ2-5
CASSSGTFQETQYF
TGTGCCAGCAGCTCAGGGACATTTCAAGAGACCCAGTACTTC
>NA|TRBV6-5|NA|TRBJ2-3
CASTQWGDTTDTQYF
TGTGCCAGTACGCAGTGGGGCGATACCACAGATACGCAGTATTTT
>NA|TRBV28|once|TRBJ1-2
CASSLNRRNYGYTF
TGTGCCAGCAGTTTGAACAGAAGGAACTATGGCTACACCTTC
>NA|TRBV5-1|NA|TRBJ1-6
CASRQGGSSYNSPLHF
TGCGCCAGCAGGCAGGGAGGAAGCTCCTATAATTCACCCCTCCACTTT
>TRBD1|TRBV7-3|NA|TRBJ1-6
CASSTGGAYNSPLHF
TGTGCCAGCTCCACAGGGGGCGCCTATAATTCACCCCTCCACTTT
>NA|TRBV5-4|NA|TRBJ1-1
CASSLPGVVTEAFF
TGTGCCAGCAGCCTCCCAGGGGTTGTCACTGAAGCTTTCTTT
>TRBD1|TRBV7-2|NA|TRBJ2-7
CASSLEGTGLREQYF
TGTGCCAGCAGCTTAGAAGGGACAGGGTTGCGCGAGCAGTACTTC
>TRBD1|TRBV19|NA|TRBJ1-1
CASSIAQGAWTEAFF
TGTGCCAGTAGTATCGCTCAGGGGGCTTGGACTGAAGCTTTCTTT
>NA|TRBV5-6|NA|TRBJ1-1
CASSFTLGSTEAFF
TGTGCCAGCAGCTTCACGTTGGGGAGCACTGAAGCTTTCTTT
>TRBD1|TRBV18|NA|TRBJ2-5
CASSPRQGEETQYF
TGTGCCAGCTCACCCCGACAGGGCGAGGAGACCCAGTACTTC
>NA|TRBV28|NA|TRBJ1-6
CASSPYWATEANSPLHF
TGTGCCAGCAGTCCCTATTGGGCGACAGAAGCAAATTCACCCCTCCACTTT
>TRBD1|TRBV9|few|TRBJ1-3
CASSAGQGRNTIYF
TGTGCCAGCAGCGCGGGACAGGGTCGAAACACCATATATTTT
>TRBD1|TRBV11-3|NA|TRBJ2-7
CASSVMTGERREQYF
TGTGCCAGCAGCGTGATGACAGGGGAACGGCGAGAGCAGTACTTC
>NA|TRBV6-5|few|TRBJ2-5
CASRRGYAETQYF
TGTGCCAGCAGGAGGGGGTACGCGGAGACCCAGTACTTC
>TRBD2|TRBV5-4|NA|TRBJ2-1
CASSLKWLADFNEQFF
TGTGCCAGCAGCTTGAAGTGGCTAGCGGACTTCAATGAGCAGTTCTTC
>NA|TRBV7-2|NA|TRBJ2-1
CASSRRAEYNEQFF
TGTGCCAGCAGCCGGAGAGCCGAATACAATGAGCAGTTCTTC
>TRBD1|TRBV4-2|NA|TRBJ1-2
CASSQDFRDSYGYTF
TGTGCCAGCAGCCAAGATTTCAGGGACAGCTATGGCTACACCTTC
>TRBD2|TRBV7-8|NA|TRBJ2-7
CASSKGLAYEQYF
TGTGCCAGCAGCAAGGGACTAGCCTACGAGCAGTACTTC
>NA|TRBV6-4|few|TRBJ2-2
CASSTANTGELFF
TGTGCCAGCAGTACAGCGAACACCGGGGAGCTGTTTTTT